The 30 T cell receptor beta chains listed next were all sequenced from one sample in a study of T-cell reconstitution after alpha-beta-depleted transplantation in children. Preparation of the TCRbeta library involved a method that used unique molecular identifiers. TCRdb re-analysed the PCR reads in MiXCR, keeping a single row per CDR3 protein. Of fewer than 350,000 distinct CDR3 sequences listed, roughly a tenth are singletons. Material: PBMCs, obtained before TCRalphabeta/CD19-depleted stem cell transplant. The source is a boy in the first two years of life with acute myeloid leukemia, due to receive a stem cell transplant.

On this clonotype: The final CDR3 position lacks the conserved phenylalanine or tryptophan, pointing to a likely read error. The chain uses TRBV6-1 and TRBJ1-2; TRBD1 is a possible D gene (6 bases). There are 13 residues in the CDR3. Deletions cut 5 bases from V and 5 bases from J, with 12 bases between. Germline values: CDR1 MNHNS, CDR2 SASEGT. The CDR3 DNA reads TGTGCCAGCAGTAGGGACAACCAGTATGGCTACACCTGC. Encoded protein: CASSRDNQYGYTC.

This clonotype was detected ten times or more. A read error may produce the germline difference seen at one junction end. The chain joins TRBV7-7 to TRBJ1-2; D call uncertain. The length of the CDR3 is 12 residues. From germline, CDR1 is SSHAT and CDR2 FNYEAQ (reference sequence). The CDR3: CASSRRSYGYTF. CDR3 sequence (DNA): TGTGCTAGCAGCCGAAGATCCTATGGCTACACCTTC.

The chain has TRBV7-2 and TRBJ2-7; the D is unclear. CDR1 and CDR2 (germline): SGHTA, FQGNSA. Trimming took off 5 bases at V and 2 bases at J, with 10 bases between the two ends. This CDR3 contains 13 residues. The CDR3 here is CASSQEGAYEQYF. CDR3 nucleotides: TGTGCCAGCAGCCAGGAAGGTGCCTACGAGCAGTACTTC.

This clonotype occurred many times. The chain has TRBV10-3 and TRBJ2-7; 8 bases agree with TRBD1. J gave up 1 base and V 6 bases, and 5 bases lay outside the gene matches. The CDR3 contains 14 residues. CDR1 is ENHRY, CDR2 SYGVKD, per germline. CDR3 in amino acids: CAISKTGESYEQYF. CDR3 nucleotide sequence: TGTGCCATCAGCAAGACAGGGGAATCCTACGAGCAGTACTTC.

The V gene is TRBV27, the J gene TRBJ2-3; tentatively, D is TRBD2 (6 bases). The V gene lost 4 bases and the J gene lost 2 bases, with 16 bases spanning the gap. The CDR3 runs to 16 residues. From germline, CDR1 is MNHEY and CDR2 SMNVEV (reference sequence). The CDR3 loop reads CASSSAGRGTTDTQYF. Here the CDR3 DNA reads TGTGCCAGCAGTTCAGCAGGGCGCGGGACCACAGATACGCAGTATTTT.

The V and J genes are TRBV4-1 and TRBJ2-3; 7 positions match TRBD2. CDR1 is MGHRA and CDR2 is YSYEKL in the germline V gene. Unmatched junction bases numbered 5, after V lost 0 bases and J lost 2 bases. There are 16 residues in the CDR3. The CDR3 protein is CASSQDPAGPTDTQYF. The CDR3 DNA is TGCGCCAGCAGCCAAGACCCAGCGGGGCCCACAGATACGCAGTATTTT.

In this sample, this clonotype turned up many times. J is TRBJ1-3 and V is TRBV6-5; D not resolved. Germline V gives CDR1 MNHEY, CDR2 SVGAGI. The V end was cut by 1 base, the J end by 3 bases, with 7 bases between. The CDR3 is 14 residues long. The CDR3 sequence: CASSYYSGGNTIYF. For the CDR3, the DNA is TGTGCCAGCAGTTACTATTCCGGTGGAAACACCATATATTTT.

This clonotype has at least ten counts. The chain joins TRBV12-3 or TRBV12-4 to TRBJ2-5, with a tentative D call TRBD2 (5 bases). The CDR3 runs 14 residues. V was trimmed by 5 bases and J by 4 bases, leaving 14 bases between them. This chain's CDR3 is CASSVGRRLETQYF. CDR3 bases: TGTGCCAGCAGTGTAGGGAGACGACTAGAGACCCAGTACTTC.

The CDR3 bases are TGTGCCAGCACCAATCTAGGAACCGGGGAGCTGTTTTTT. It encodes CASTNLGTGELFF. The chain has TRBV12-3 or TRBV12-4 and TRBJ2-2; D is uncertain. The CDR3 spans 13 residues. V was cut by 7 bases and J by 5 bases, with 11 bases left in between.

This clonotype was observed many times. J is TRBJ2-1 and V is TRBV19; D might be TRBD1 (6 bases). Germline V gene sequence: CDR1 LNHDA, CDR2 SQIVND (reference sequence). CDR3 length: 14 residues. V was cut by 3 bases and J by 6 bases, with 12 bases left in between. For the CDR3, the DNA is TGTGCCAGTAGTATTCACCGCAGGGGCAATGAGCAGTTCTTC. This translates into CASSIHRRGNEQFF.

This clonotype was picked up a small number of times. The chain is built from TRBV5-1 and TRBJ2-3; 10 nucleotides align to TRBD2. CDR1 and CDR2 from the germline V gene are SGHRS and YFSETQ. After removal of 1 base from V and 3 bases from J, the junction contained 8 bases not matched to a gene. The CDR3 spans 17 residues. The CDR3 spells CASSLSGGAVSTDTQYF. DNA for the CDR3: TGCGCCAGCAGCTTGAGCGGGGGGGCGGTTTCGACAGATACGCAGTATTTT.

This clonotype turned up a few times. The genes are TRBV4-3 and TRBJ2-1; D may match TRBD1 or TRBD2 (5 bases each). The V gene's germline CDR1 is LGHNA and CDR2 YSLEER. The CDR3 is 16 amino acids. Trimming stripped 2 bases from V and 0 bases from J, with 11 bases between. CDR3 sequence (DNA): TGCGCCAGCAGCCAAACGACGGGGACCTCCTACAATGAGCAGTTCTTC. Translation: CASSQTTGTSYNEQFF.

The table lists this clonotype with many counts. The CDR3 is CASSLASKAFF. In nucleotides, the CDR3 is TGTGCCAGCAGTTTAGCGAGTAAGGCTTTCTTT. J is TRBJ1-1 and V is TRBV12-3 or TRBV12-4, with D uncertain. The CDR3 contains 11 residues. V lost 0 bases and J 11 bases, leaving 7 bases between the germline ends.

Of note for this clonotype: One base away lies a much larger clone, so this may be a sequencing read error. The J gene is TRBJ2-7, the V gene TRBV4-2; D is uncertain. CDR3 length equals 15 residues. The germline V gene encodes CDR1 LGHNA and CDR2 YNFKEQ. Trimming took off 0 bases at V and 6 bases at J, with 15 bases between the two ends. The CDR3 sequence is CASSQDEIVVSEQYF. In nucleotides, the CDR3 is TGTGCCAGCAGCCAAGACGAAATAGTGGTTAGCGAGCAGTACTTC.

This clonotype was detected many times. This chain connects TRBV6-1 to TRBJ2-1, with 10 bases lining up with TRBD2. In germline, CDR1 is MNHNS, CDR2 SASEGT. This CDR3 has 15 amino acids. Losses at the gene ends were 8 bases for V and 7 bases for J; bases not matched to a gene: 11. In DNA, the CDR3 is TGTGCCAGCTTTGGTCTAGCGGGGGCCTTTAATGAGCAGTTCTTC. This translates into CASFGLAGAFNEQFF.

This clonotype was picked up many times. The CDR3 DNA reads as TGTGCCAGCACTGACGCGGGACGGGTTTTCTTC. Protein: CASTDAGRVFF. V is TRBV3-1 and J is TRBJ2-1, with D perhaps matching TRBD2 (6 bases). CDR1 is LGHDT and CDR2 is YNNKEL in the germline V gene (reference sequence). The CDR3 spans 11 residues. V lost 7 bases and J 16 bases, leaving 17 bases between the germline ends.

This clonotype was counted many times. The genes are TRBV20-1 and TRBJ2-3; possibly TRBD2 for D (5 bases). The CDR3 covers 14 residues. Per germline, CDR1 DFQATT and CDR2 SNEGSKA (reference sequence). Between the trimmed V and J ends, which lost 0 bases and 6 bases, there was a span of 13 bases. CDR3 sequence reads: CSARDLGGGDTQYF. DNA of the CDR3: TGCAGTGCTAGAGATCTAGGTGGCGGGGATACGCAGTATTTT.

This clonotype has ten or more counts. CDR3 region: CASSVSDGPSGANVLTF. The CDR3 region has the DNA TGTGCCAGCAGCGTGAGTGACGGGCCCTCTGGGGCCAACGTCCTGACTTTC. The V call is TRBV9, the J call TRBJ2-6; no reliable D call. The ends were cut back, 2 bases at V and 0 bases at J, with 12 bases in the middle. CDR1 SGDLS and CDR2 YYNGEE come from the germline V gene. This CDR3 contains 17 residues.

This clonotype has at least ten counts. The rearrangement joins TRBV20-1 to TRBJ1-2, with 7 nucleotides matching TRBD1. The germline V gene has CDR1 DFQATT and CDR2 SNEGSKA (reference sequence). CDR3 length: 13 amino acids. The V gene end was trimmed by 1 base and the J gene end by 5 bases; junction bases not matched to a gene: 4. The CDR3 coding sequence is TGCAGTGCTAGAGGGGGGACAGTTTATGGCTACACCTTC. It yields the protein CSARGGTVYGYTF.

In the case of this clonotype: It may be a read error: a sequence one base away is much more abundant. CDR3 loop: CASSVRHYNEQLF. The DNA for the CDR3 is TGTGCCAGCAGCGTAAGACACTACAATGAGCAGCTCTTC. The rearrangement links TRBV9 to TRBJ2-1, with D hard to call. Germline CDR1 SGDLS, CDR2 YYNGEE. The CDR3 runs 13 residues.

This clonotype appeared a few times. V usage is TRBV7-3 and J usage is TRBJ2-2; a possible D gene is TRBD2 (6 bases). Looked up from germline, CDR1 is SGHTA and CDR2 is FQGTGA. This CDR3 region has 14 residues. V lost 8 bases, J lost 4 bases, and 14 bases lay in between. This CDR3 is CASSELAITGELFF. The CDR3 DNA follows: TGTGCCAGCTCCGAACTAGCCATCACCGGGGAGCTGTTTTTT.

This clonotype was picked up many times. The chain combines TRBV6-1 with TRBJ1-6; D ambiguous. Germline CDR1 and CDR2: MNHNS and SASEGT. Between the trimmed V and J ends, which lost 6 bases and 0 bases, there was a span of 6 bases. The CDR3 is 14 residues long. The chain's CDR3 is CASRRSSYNSPLHF. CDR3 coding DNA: TGTGCCAGCAGAAGGAGCTCCTATAATTCACCCCTCCACTTT.

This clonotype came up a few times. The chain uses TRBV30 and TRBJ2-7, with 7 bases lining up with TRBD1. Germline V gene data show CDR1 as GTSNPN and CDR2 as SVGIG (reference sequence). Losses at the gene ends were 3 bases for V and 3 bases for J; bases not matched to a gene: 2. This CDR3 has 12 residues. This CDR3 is CAWRDRFYEQYF. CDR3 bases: TGTGCCTGGAGGGACAGGTTCTACGAGCAGTACTTC.

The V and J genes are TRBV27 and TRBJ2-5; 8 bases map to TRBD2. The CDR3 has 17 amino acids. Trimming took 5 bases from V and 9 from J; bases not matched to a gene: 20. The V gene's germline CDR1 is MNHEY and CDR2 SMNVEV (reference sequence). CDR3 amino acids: CASSPLFVSGIGGPQYF. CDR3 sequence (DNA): TGTGCCAGCAGTCCCCTGTTTGTTAGCGGGATAGGTGGGCCCCAGTACTTC.

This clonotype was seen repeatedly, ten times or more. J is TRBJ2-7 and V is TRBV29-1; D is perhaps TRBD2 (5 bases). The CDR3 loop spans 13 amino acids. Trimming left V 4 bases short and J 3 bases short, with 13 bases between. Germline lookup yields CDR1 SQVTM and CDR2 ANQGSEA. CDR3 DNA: TGCAGCGTTGGGACTTCTAATATCTACGAGCAGTACTTC. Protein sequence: CSVGTSNIYEQYF.

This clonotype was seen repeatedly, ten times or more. Here the CDR3 reads CATRGPTNEKLFF. The CDR3, as DNA: TGTGCCACCAGGGGGCCAACTAATGAAAAACTGTTTTTT. The rearrangement links TRBV10-3 to TRBJ1-4, with 8 bases that match TRBD1. With 10 bases clipped from V and 0 bases from J, the junction kept 1 base outside the gene matches. Germline CDR1 and CDR2: ENHRY and SYGVKD. The length of the CDR3 is 13 residues.

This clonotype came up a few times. Here the CDR3 DNA reads TGTGCCAGCAGCTCTAGGGGACGGGAATCCTACAATGAGCAGTTCTTC. It codes for CASSSRGRESYNEQFF. The chain employs TRBV11-3 and TRBJ2-1, with D perhaps assigned TRBD1 or TRBD2 (5 bases each). In germline, CDR1 is SGHNT, CDR2 YENEEA. Deletions cut 4 bases from V and 1 base from J, with 14 bases between. This CDR3 is 16 amino acids long.

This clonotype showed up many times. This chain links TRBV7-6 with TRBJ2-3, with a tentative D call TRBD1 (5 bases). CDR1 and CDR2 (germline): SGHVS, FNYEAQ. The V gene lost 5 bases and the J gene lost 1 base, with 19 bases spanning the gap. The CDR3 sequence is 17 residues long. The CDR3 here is CASSPHRRGLGTDTQYF. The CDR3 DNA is TGTGCCAGCAGCCCTCACCGTAGGGGATTGGGCACAGATACGCAGTATTTT.

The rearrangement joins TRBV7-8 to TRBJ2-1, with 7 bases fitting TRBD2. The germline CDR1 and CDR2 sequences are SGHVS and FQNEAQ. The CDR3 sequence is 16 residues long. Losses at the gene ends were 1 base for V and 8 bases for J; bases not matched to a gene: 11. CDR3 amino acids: CASSLVVLAVRDEQFF. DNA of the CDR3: TGTGCCAGCAGCTTAGTGGTGCTAGCGGTTAGGGATGAGCAGTTCTTC.

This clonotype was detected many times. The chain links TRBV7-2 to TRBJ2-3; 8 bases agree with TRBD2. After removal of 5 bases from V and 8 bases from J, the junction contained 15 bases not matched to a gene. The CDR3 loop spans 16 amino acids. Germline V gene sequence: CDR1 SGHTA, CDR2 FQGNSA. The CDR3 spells CASSPEAGGLDFTQYF. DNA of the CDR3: TGTGCCAGCAGCCCGGAGGCGGGGGGCCTTGATTTTACGCAGTATTTT.